These 14 T cell receptor beta chains originate from one sample sequenced in a study of CXCR3-negative and CXCR3-positive naive CD8 T cells. Study-level results: Higher TRB CDR3 hydrophobicity marked CXCR3-positive naive cells relative to CXCR3-negative naive cells.

For these receptors, no antigen is known. UMI-labeled TRB cDNA libraries were prepared by 5' RACE. From its re-call of the 5' RACE reads, TCRdb lists each CDR3 protein once, without DNA. The sample has 150,000 or so distinct CDR3 sequences; the top ten hold less than 0.55%. Sequenced input: naive CXCR3+ CD8+ T cells from blood. This sample's subset: CD45RO-CCR7+CD27+CD95- naive CD8+ T cells expressing CXCR3 (TNR3+). Receptors were obtained from a human donor in good health. Some clones in this sample may be carry-over from other donors' samples.

V gene TRBV5-5 combines with J gene TRBJ1-3. From germline, CDR1 is SGHKS and CDR2 YYEKEE (reference sequence). The length of the CDR3 is 14 residues. This CDR3 is CASSLDAGGNTIYF. The full variable domain, in which reference TRBV5-5 and TRBJ1-3 provide the parts outside the CDR3, is DAGVTQSPTHLIKTRGQQVTLRCSPISGHKSVSWYQQVLGQGPQFIFQYYEKEERGRGNFPDRFSARQFPNYSSELNVNALLLGDSALYLCASSLDAGGNTIYFGEGSWLTVV.

The V call is TRBV19, the J call TRBJ2-1. CDR3 size: 15 residues. Looked up from germline, CDR1 is LNHDA and CDR2 is SQIVND (reference sequence). CDR3 in amino acids: CASSTSSSAYNEQFF.

The CDR3 reads CARKDRGPDHSNQPQHF. The rearrangement uses TRBV6-4 and TRBJ1-5; as DNA is missing, the TRBD1 call by TCRdb cannot be tested. The CDR3 has 17 amino acids. Germline assignment: CDR1 MRHNA and CDR2 SNTAGT.

V and J are TRBV9 and TRBJ2-2; the D call of TRBD1 rests on TCRdb alone, since no DNA is present to check it. Germline V gene lookup returns CDR1 SGDLS and CDR2 YYNGEE. This CDR3 is 16 amino acids long. CDR3 protein: CASSGTSGAYTGELFF.

This chain joins TRBV28 and TRBJ2-1; TCRdb indicates TRBD1, and absent DNA this call remains unverified. CDR3 size: 17 residues. Germline lookup yields CDR1 MDHEN and CDR2 SYDVKM. CDR3 residues: CASSSPGQTRSYNEQFF.

The chain recombines TRBV14 with TRBJ2-7; TCRdb's assignment of TRBD2 cannot be checked, as there is no DNA. Germline assignment: CDR1 SGHDN and CDR2 FVKESK. The CDR3 runs to 15 residues. The CDR3 reads CASSQGPTSGYEQYF. Supplemented by reference TRBV14 and TRBJ2-7, the full variable domain reads EAGVTQFPSHSVIEKGQTVTLRCDPISGHDNLYWYRRVMGKEIKFLLHFVKESKQDESGMPNNRFLAERTGGTYSTLKVQPAELEDSGVYFCASSQGPTSGYEQYFGPGTRLTVT.

The V gene is TRBV29-1, the J gene TRBJ2-1; TCRdb reports TRBD2, a call that lacks DNA to check it against. CDR3 length: 13 amino acids. Germline lookup yields CDR1 SQVTM and CDR2 ANQGSEA. Here the CDR3 reads CSERDLLGNEQFF.

The rearrangement uses TRBV28 and TRBJ2-5; as DNA is missing, the TRBD1 call by TCRdb cannot be tested. The CDR3 is 15 residues long. Germline CDR1 is MDHEN and CDR2 is SYDVKM. The CDR3 spells CASSPTTDTQETQYF.

The chain links TRBV5-1 to TRBJ1-4. The CDR3 extends over 15 amino acids. The germline gives CDR1 SGHRS, CDR2 YFSETQ. CDR3 amino acids: CASSLDEGKNEKLFF. Drawing the rest from reference TRBV5-1 and TRBJ1-4, the complete variable domain is KAGVTQTPRYLIKTRGQQVTLSCSPISGHRSVSWYQQTPGQGLQFLFEYFSETQRNKGNFPGRFSGRQFSNSRSEMNVSTLELGDSALYLCASSLDEGKNEKLFFGSGTQLSVL.

This chain links TRBV18 with TRBJ2-1; TCRdb calls TRBD2, which cannot be checked without DNA. This CDR3 spans 13 amino acids. Germline CDR1 is KGHSH and CDR2 is LQKENI. CDR3 residues: CASSLGPYNEQFF.

The chain joins TRBV11-2 to TRBJ1-2; TCRdb's D gene call, TRBD1, goes unchecked for lack of DNA. The CDR3 loop spans 13 amino acids. Germline V lookup: CDR1 SGHAT, CDR2 FQNNGV. CDR3 in amino acids: CASSLMGENGYTF.

The chain combines TRBV19 with TRBJ2-2. Per the germline V gene, CDR1 is LNHDA and CDR2 is SQIVND (reference sequence). The length of the CDR3 is 14 residues. CDR3 residues: CASSIRSPTGELFF.

The V and J genes are TRBV4-3 and TRBJ1-4; TCRdb gives TRBD1 as the D gene, but with no DNA this cannot be confirmed. Germline-derived CDR1 and CDR2 are LGHNA and YSLEER. This CDR3 region has 15 residues. This CDR3 is CTSSQVIRGDEKLFF.

The chain has TRBV12-3 or TRBV12-4 and TRBJ2-1; without DNA, the TCRdb call of TRBD1 cannot be checked. CDR3 size: 17 residues. CDR3 loop: CASTPGLGGSSYNEQFF.